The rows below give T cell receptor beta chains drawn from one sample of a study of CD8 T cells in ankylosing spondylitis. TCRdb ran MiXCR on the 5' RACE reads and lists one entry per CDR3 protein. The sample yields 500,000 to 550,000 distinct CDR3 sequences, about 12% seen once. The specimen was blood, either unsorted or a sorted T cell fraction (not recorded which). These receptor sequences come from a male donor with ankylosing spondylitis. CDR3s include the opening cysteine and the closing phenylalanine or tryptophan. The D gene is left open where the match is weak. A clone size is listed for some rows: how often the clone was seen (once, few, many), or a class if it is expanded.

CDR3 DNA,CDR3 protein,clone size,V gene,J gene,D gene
TGCGCCAGCAGCTTGGGTGTAGCGGGAGGTGAGCAGTTCTTC,CASSLGVAGGEQFF,many,TRBV5-1,TRBJ2-1,TRBD2
TGCAGTCAATACCTGAATACGCAGTATTTT,CSQYLNTQYF,many,TRBV20-1,TRBJ2-3,NA
TGTGCCAGCGCCAGGGGCCAGAACACTGAAGCTTTCTTT,CASARGQNTEAFF,NA,TRBV11-2,TRBJ1-1,NA
TGCAGCGTTGACGGGGGAAACACCATATATTTT,CSVDGGNTIYF,few,TRBV29-1,TRBJ1-3,NA
TGTGCCACCGGAGGGGGGACCAACGTCCTGACTTTC,CATGGGTNVLTF,many,TRBV24-1,TRBJ2-6,NA
TGTGCCAGCAGACCCGACAGATACAATGAGCAGTTCTTC,CASRPDRYNEQFF,few,TRBV6-1,TRBJ2-1,NA
TGTGCCAGCAGCTTATTTCACAGGGGGCGGACTGAAGCTTTCTTT,CASSLFHRGRTEAFF,few,TRBV3-1,TRBJ1-1,TRBD1
TGTGCCATCAGTGAGTTCGGTAGCGGGGATTACAATGAGCAGTTCTTC,CAISEFGSGDYNEQFF,many,TRBV10-3,TRBJ2-1,TRBD2
TGTGCCACCGGGGGTTACAATGAGCAGTTCTTC,CATGGYNEQFF,many,TRBV12-3/TRBV12-4,TRBJ2-1,NA
TGCGCCAGCAGAAGAACGACTAGCGGTGTATACAATGAGCAGTTCTTC,CASRRTTSGVYNEQFF,many,TRBV5-1,TRBJ2-1,TRBD2
TGTGCCAGCAGCCGCCGGGGCGGGGCCTACAATGAGCAGTTCTTC,CASSRRGGAYNEQFF,NA,TRBV11-2,TRBJ2-1,NA
TGTGCCACCAGTGATTCGAGGGATTGGACTGAAGCTTTCTTT,CATSDSRDWTEAFF,NA,TRBV24-1,TRBJ1-1,NA
TGTGCCAGCAGTTACCCGCAGGGGGCGATTGAAAAACTGTTTTTT,CASSYPQGAIEKLFF,few,TRBV12-3/TRBV12-4,TRBJ1-4,TRBD1
TGCAGCGTTGAACCGGATGGCGCTGGAGATGAGCAGTTCTTC,CSVEPDGAGDEQFF,NA,TRBV29-1,TRBJ2-1,NA
TGTGCCAGCAGCCCTCTCGGGCAAGGCACTGAAGCTTTCTTT,CASSPLGQGTEAFF,few,TRBV3-1,TRBJ1-1,NA
TGCGCCAGCAGCTTGGCGGCTAGCGGGGCAGATACGCAGTATTTT,CASSLAASGADTQYF,NA,TRBV5-1,TRBJ2-3,TRBD2
TGTGCCAGCAGCTCCCCGCGACTAGCGGACACAGATACGCAGTATTTT,CASSSPRLADTDTQYF,many,TRBV11-2,TRBJ2-3,TRBD2
TGCAGTGCTGTACAGTCAACGAGCACAGATACGCAGTATTTT,CSAVQSTSTDTQYF,few,TRBV20-1,TRBJ2-3,NA
TGCAGTGCCAAAATAGCGGGCGTCGGGGGGGATGAGCAGTTCTTC,CSAKIAGVGGDEQFF,NA,TRBV20-1,TRBJ2-1,TRBD2
NA,CASSFGAGAPSFF,NA,TRBV5-1,TRBJ2-1,NA
TGTGCCAGCACCACGCTAGCGGGAGGTTCCACCGGGGAGCTGTTTTTT,CASTTLAGGSTGELFF,NA,TRBV7-8,TRBJ2-2,TRBD2
TGTGCCAGCAGCCACGGACCCACTAGCTCCTACGAGCAGTACTTC,CASSHGPTSSYEQYF,NA,TRBV7-9,TRBJ2-7,NA
TGTGCCAGCAGAGACTCGGGACAGGGTGAAAATTCACCCCTCCACTTT,CASRDSGQGENSPLHF,NA,TRBV6-5,TRBJ1-6,TRBD1
TGCAGTGCTAGCAGGGAGGGGCCCCACACTGAAGCTTTCTTT,CSASREGPHTEAFF,NA,TRBV20-1,TRBJ1-1,NA
TGTGCCAGCAGCTTCATAAACGAGCGGAGCACAGATACGCAGTATTTT,CASSFINERSTDTQYF,NA,TRBV7-9,TRBJ2-3,NA
TGTGCCAGCAGCCTCGGGGCGGGAACCTACAATGAGCAGTTCTTC,CASSLGAGTYNEQFF,many,TRBV12-3/TRBV12-4,TRBJ2-1,NA
TGTGCCAGCAGCTACGGACAGGCTGGGGAGCAGTACTTC,CASSYGQAGEQYF,NA,TRBV6-6,TRBJ2-7,TRBD1
TGTGCCAGCAGCCTGGGACAGGGGGCCTCTGAAGCTTTCTTT,CASSLGQGASEAFF,few,TRBV3-1,TRBJ1-1,TRBD1
TGCAGCGTGAGCCAGAGACGGGTTGGGGCCAACGTCCTGACTTTC,CSVSQRRVGANVLTF,NA,TRBV29-1,TRBJ2-6,NA
TGTGCCAGCAGCTTAATGGACAGGGGGCTGTTCTTT,CASSLMDRGLFF,few,TRBV7-2,TRBJ1-1,TRBD1
TGTGCCAGCAGGACCGGGACAGGTTATAATTCACCCCTCCACTTT,CASRTGTGYNSPLHF,many,TRBV12-3/TRBV12-4,TRBJ1-6,TRBD1
TGTGCCACCAGTCTGGGTGGCGGGAGTGGGTCCTACGAGCAGTACTTC,CATSLGGGSGSYEQYF,many,TRBV24-1,TRBJ2-7,TRBD2